This entry is about one TCR beta chain. Its antigen is not identified. The data originate from a study of OX40 agonist ivuxolimab in advanced cancers. Study-wide results and limits: Expanded peripheral T cell antigen specificity was not determined. Some of the lowest clonal expansion was seen in partial responders at 0.1-3.0 mg/kg.

At baseline, cycle 4 day 1, and cycle 7 day 1, blood was sampled. This CDR3 has 16 amino acids. Germline CDR1 reads SEHNR; CDR2 reads FQNEAQ (reference sequence). Trimming cost V 6 bases and J 6 bases, with 22 bases left between them. The repertoire was sequenced with immunoSEQ multiplex PCR; TCRdb's copy has only in-frame clones and lacks some. The sample lists around 40,000 clones; 75% to 90% were seen once. The chain is built from TRBV7-9 and TRBJ2-3; either TRBD1 or TRBD2 may supply D (5 bases each). The receptor's source is an adult with an advanced solid tumor such as melanoma, head and neck, liver or kidney cancer. The sample in question was CD4+ or CD8+ T cells sorted from blood, obtained in a trial of the OX40 agonist ivuxolimab. The CDR3 reads CASRSSGTLRRDTQYF. The CDR3, as DNA: TGTGCCAGCAGATCTTCCGGGACCCTCCGCCGGGATACGCAGTATTTT.